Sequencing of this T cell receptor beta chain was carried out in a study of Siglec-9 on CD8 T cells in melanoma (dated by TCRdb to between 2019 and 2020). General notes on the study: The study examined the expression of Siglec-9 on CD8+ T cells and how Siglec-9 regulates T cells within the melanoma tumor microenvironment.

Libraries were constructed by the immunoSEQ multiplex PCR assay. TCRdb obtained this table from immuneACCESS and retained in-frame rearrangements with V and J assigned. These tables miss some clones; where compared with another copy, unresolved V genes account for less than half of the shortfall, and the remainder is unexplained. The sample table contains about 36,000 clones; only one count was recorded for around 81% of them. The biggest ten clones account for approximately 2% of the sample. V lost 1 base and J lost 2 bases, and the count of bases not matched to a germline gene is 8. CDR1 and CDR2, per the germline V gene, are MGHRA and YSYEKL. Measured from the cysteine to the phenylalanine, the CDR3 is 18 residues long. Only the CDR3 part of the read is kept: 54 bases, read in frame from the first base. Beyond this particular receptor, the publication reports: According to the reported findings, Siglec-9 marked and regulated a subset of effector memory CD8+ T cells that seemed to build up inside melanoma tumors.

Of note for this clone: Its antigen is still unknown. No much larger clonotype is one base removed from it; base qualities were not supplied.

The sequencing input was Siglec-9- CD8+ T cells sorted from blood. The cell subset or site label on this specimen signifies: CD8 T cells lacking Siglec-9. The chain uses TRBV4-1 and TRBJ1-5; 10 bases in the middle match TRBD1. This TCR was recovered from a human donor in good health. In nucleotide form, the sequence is TGCGCCAGCAGCCAAGCCCCGGGACAGGGGCAGGGCAATCAGCCCCAGCATTTT. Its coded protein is CASSQAPGQGQGNQPQHF.